This TCR beta chain appears in the sequencing data of a study of OX40 agonist ivuxolimab in advanced cancers. Profiled with immunoSEQ multiplex PCR; TCRdb holds only in-frame clones, not every one. The table has 70,000 or so clones, roughly 90% seen once. This CDR3 contains 17 residues. V was pared by 5 bases and J by 1 base, with 11 bases of the junction left unmatched. In germline, CDR1 is LNHDA, CDR2 SQIVND (reference sequence). The sequence derives from an adult with an advanced solid tumor such as melanoma, head and neck, liver or kidney cancer. The sequences come from CD4+ or CD8+ T cells sorted from blood, collected in a trial of the OX40 agonist ivuxolimab. The chain uses TRBV19 and TRBJ1-5; 7 bases are shared with TRBD1. This chain's CDR3 is CASSLKHRGVSNQPQHF. CDR3 nucleotide sequence: TGTGCCAGTAGTCTCAAACACAGGGGTGTCAGCAATCAGCCCCAGCATTTT. Combining the CDR3 with reference TRBV19 and TRBJ1-5 gives the whole variable domain DGGITQSPKYLFRKEGQNVTLSCEQNLNHDAMYWYRQDPGQGLRLIYYSQIVNDFQKGDIAEGYSVSREKKESFPLTVTSAQKNPTAFYLCASSLKHRGVSNQPQHFGDGTRLSIL.